The 27 T cell receptor beta chains listed next were all sequenced from one sample in a study of control samples from healthy donors and cancer patients. Using immunoSEQ multiplex PCR, the repertoire was profiled, and TCRdb retains in-frame clones only, with some absent. Of around 20,000 clones in the sample, roughly 85% were seen once. The specimen was PBMCs. Receptors were obtained from an elderly man with head and neck cancer.

The chain employs TRBV10-3 and TRBJ2-3, with 9 bases matching TRBD1. The CDR3 length is 15 residues. Germline V gene lookup returns CDR1 ENHRY and CDR2 SYGVKD. With 3 bases clipped from V and 1 base from J, the junction kept 2 bases outside the gene matches. The CDR3 loop reads CAISDRQGGTDTQYF. The CDR3, as DNA: TGTGCCATCAGTGACCGACAGGGGGGCACAGATACGCAGTATTTT.

The rearrangement links TRBV6-2 or TRBV6-3 to TRBJ2-7; TRBD2 matches 7 bases. Per the germline V gene, CDR1 is MNHEY and CDR2 is SVGEGT. The J segment lost 0 bases and the V segment lost 7 bases, leaving 9 bases of the junction unmatched. The CDR3 contains 15 residues. The CDR3 DNA sequence: TGTGCCAGCACCCCCACTGGACTAGTCTCCTACGAGCAGTACTTC. Residues: CASTPTGLVSYEQYF.

This clone appeared a few times. V usage is TRBV4-1 and J usage is TRBJ2-5; TRBD1 agrees at 7 bases. There are 14 residues in the CDR3. V shed 3 bases, J shed 5 bases, and the junction held 6 bases outside the gene matches. Germline loops: CDR1 MGHRA, CDR2 YSYEKL. In DNA, the CDR3 is TGCGCCAGCAGCCAGGACAGGTGGTATGAGACCCAGTACTTC. It translates to CASSQDRWYETQYF.

The J gene is TRBJ2-2, the V gene TRBV9; D is unclear. Trimming pared 2 bases from V and 3 bases from J, leaving 2 bases between. The CDR3 contains 12 residues. Per germline, CDR1 SGDLS and CDR2 YYNGEE. The CDR3 nucleotides read TGTGCCAGCAGCGTGGACACCGGGGAGCTGTTTTTT. It encodes CASSVDTGELFF.

The chain uses TRBV28 and TRBJ1-6; 11 bases are a match to TRBD1. J was trimmed by 10 bases and V by 4 bases; bases with no gene match: 3. CDR3 length equals 14 residues. The V gene's germline CDR1 is MDHEN and CDR2 SYDVKM. CDR3 DNA sequence: TGTGCCAGCAGTTGGGGACAGGGGGACTCACCCCTCCACTTT. Translation: CASSWGQGDSPLHF.

The chain joins TRBV2 to TRBJ2-7; maybe TRBD2 (5 bases). Germline assignment: CDR1 SNHLY and CDR2 FYNNEI. Trimming stripped 2 bases from V and 7 bases from J, with 15 bases between. This CDR3 has 14 residues. This CDR3 is CASSERGSGEEQYF. CDR3 DNA sequence: TGTGCCAGCAGTGAAAGAGGGTCCGGGGAGGAGCAGTACTTC.

This clone came up a few times. The chain uses TRBV6-6 and TRBJ2-1; D unclear. V lost 0 bases to trimming and J lost 6 bases, with 6 bases between them. The CDR3 runs 13 residues. Germline CDR1 and CDR2: MNHNY and SVGAGI (reference sequence). The CDR3 spells CASSYSSSNEQFF. CDR3 sequence (DNA): TGTGCCAGCAGTTACTCTAGCAGCAATGAGCAGTTCTTC.

The V call is TRBV5-4, the J call TRBJ2-2; TRBD2 agrees at 15 bases. Losses at the gene ends were 2 bases for V and 4 bases for J; bases not matched to a gene: 6. In germline, CDR1 is SGHNT, CDR2 YYREEE (reference sequence). The CDR3 sequence is 18 residues long. CDR3 amino acids: CASSLGLAGGLSTGELFF. The CDR3 coding sequence is TGTGCCAGCAGCTTAGGACTAGCGGGGGGGCTGAGCACCGGGGAGCTGTTTTTT.

The chain recombines TRBV5-1 with TRBJ1-1; 7 nucleotides match TRBD1. CDR3 length equals 13 residues. The germline V gene encodes CDR1 SGHRS and CDR2 YFSETQ. The V segment lost 2 bases and the J segment 4 bases; nucleotides outside the gene matches: 2. CDR3 region: CASSFGQVTEAFF. The CDR3 DNA reads TGCGCCAGCAGCTTCGGACAGGTCACTGAAGCTTTCTTT.

V and J are TRBV7-6 and TRBJ2-3; unclear D gene. V shed 3 bases and J shed 2 bases, with 6 bases lying between them. The germline CDR1 and CDR2 sequences are SGHVS and FNYEAQ. The CDR3 extends over 13 amino acids. The CDR3 is CASSFGVTDTQYF. The CDR3 region has the DNA TGTGCCAGCAGCTTTGGGGTCACAGATACGCAGTATTTT.

The V gene is TRBV30, the J gene TRBJ1-1; 8 bases agree with TRBD1. This CDR3 comprises 14 residues. Germline CDR1 is GTSNPN and CDR2 is SVGIG (reference sequence). V shed 5 bases, J shed 3 bases, and the junction held 8 bases outside the gene matches. CDR3 sequence: CAWDANRGDTEAFF. In nucleotides, the CDR3 is TGTGCCTGGGACGCGAACAGGGGGGACACTGAAGCTTTCTTT.

V gene TRBV27 combines with J gene TRBJ1-6, with D unresolved. This CDR3 comprises 15 residues. Germline values: CDR1 MNHEY, CDR2 SMNVEV (reference sequence). Between the trimmed V and J ends, which lost 10 bases and 6 bases, there was a span of 19 bases. The CDR3 protein is CATSLGGIGNSPLHF. CDR3 bases: TGTGCCACCAGCCTCGGAGGGATAGGTAATTCACCCCTCCACTTT.

This chain links TRBV19 with TRBJ2-7, with 9 bases lining up with TRBD1. V was pared by 6 bases and J by 3 bases, with 9 bases of the junction left unmatched. The CDR3 runs to 15 residues. CDR1 LNHDA and CDR2 SQIVND come from the germline V gene (reference sequence). CDR3 residues: CASSDLGTGLYEQYF. CDR3 DNA: TGTGCCAGTAGCGATCTCGGGACAGGGCTCTACGAGCAGTACTTC.

The chain carries TRBV4-1 and TRBJ1-2; D not resolved. Germline V gene sequence: CDR1 MGHRA, CDR2 YSYEKL. V gave up 1 base and J gave up 6 bases, with 15 bases separating them. This CDR3 spans 15 amino acids. CDR3 in amino acids: CASSQVGSLRDGYTF. For the CDR3, the DNA is TGCGCCAGCAGCCAAGTAGGCAGCTTGAGGGATGGCTACACCTTC.

V and J are TRBV7-2 and TRBJ1-1; a weak D match, TRBD1 (5 bases). Trimming removed 2 bases at V and 4 bases at J, with 17 bases between. The CDR3 is made up of 16 amino acids. Per germline, CDR1 SGHTA and CDR2 FQGNSA. CDR3 sequence (DNA): TGTGCCAGCAGCTTATTGGGGGTCTACGGGGTCACTGAAGCTTTCTTT. This encodes CASSLLGVYGVTEAFF.

This clone was seen a handful of times. The chain uses TRBV5-1 and TRBJ2-5, with a weak D call TRBD1 (5 bases). Trimming removed 0 bases at V and 5 bases at J, with 8 bases between. The CDR3 sequence is 13 residues long. Germline assignment: CDR1 SGHRS and CDR2 YFSETQ. The CDR3 DNA sequence: TGCGCCAGCAGCTTGGCAGGGTACGAGACCCAGTACTTC. It translates to CASSLAGYETQYF.

This clone has a handful of counts. J is TRBJ2-5 and V is TRBV10-3; a weak D match, TRBD1 (6 bases). V lost 4 bases, J lost 2 bases, and 11 bases lay in between. The CDR3 is made up of 14 amino acids. CDR1 and CDR2 from the germline V gene are ENHRY and SYGVKD. CDR3 sequence (DNA): TGTGCCATCAGTGGAACAGGGATGCAAGAGACCCAGTACTTC. Amino acids: CAISGTGMQETQYF.

The genes are TRBV15 and TRBJ1-4, with D unclear. V lost 0 bases to trimming and J lost 0 bases, with 5 bases between them. CDR1 is LNHNV and CDR2 is YYDKDF in the germline V gene (reference sequence). The CDR3 has 15 residues. The CDR3 reads CATSRDLTTNEKLFF. In nucleotides, the CDR3 is TGTGCCACCAGCAGAGATCTCACAACTAATGAAAAACTGTTTTTT.

In DNA, the CDR3 is TGTGCCAGCAGCTCAAACGAGGGAGGGCCAGATACGCAGTATTTT. Translating it yields CASSSNEGGPDTQYF. V gene TRBV7-3 combines with J gene TRBJ2-3, with 7 bases aligning to TRBD2. The CDR3 consists of 15 residues. Germline CDR1 is SGHTA and CDR2 is FQGTGA. The junction had 8 bases not matched to a gene; V was cut back by 4 bases and J by 4 bases.

The chain employs TRBV9 and TRBJ2-7; D tentatively reads TRBD1 or TRBD2 (5 bases each). Germline V gives CDR1 SGDLS, CDR2 YYNGEE. V lost 0 bases and J lost 2, with 15 bases in between. CDR3 length equals 16 residues. The CDR3 DNA reads as TGTGCCAGCAGCGTAGGCCCGGGGACGGAAACCTACGAGCAGTACTTC. Translation: CASSVGPGTETYEQYF.

The chain joins TRBV9 to TRBJ1-6; D not resolved. Per germline, CDR1 SGDLS and CDR2 YYNGEE. V lost 0 bases and J lost 0, with 10 bases in between. The CDR3 is 17 amino acids. The CDR3 DNA sequence: TGTGCCAGCAGCGTAGGACGGGCGAGCTCCTATAATTCACCCCTCCACTTT. This gives the protein CASSVGRASSYNSPLHF. The full variable domain, its missing parts supplied by reference TRBV9 and TRBJ1-6, is DSGVTQTPKHLITATGQRVTLRCSPRSGDLSVYWYQQSLDQGLQFLIQYYNGEERAKGNILERFSAQQFPDLHSELNLSSLELGDSALYFCASSVGRASSYNSPLHFGNGTRLTVT.

The chain couples TRBV15 to TRBJ2-5; TRBD1 matches at 12 bases. The junction had 15 bases not matched to a gene; V was cut back by 0 bases and J by 4 bases. The CDR3 extends over 20 amino acids. The germline CDR1 and CDR2 sequences are LNHNV and YYDKDF (reference sequence). The CDR3 loop is CATSRDFGTGGAGQGETQYF. DNA of the CDR3: TGTGCCACCAGCAGAGATTTTGGGACAGGGGGCGCCGGGCAAGGAGAGACCCAGTACTTC. The complete variable domain, with remaining parts taken from reference TRBV15 and TRBJ2-5, reads DAMVIQNPRYQVTQFGKPVTLSCSQTLNHNVMYWYQQKSSQAPKLLFHYYDKDFNNEADTPDNFQSRRPNTSFCFLDIRSPGLGDTAMYLCATSRDFGTGGAGQGETQYFGPGTRLLVL.

The rearrangement joins TRBV11-2 to TRBJ2-2; no definite D call. The CDR3 runs 13 residues. Germline CDR1 SGHAT, CDR2 FQNNGV. Trimming pared 2 bases from V and 1 base from J, leaving 2 bases between. CDR3 sequence (DNA): TGTGCCAGCAGCTTAATGAACACCGGGGAGCTGTTTTTT. Translating it yields CASSLMNTGELFF.

V gene TRBV7-9 combines with J gene TRBJ2-3; 9 bases align to TRBD2. The germline CDR1 and CDR2 sequences are SEHNR and FQNEAQ (reference sequence). CDR3 length equals 17 residues. Unmatched junction bases numbered 9, after V lost 4 bases and J lost 1 base. The CDR3 here is CASSSPQASGGTDTQYF. The CDR3 DNA reads as TGTGCCAGCAGCTCCCCCCAAGCTAGCGGGGGCACAGATACGCAGTATTTT.

The chain links TRBV24-1 to TRBJ2-1; D is perhaps TRBD2 (6 bases). The CDR3 is made up of 14 amino acids. Germline V lookup: CDR1 KGHDR, CDR2 SFDVKD. Trimming left V 3 bases short and J 9 bases short, with 14 bases between. The CDR3 DNA reads as TGTGCCACCAGTGATCCCGGACTAAGGGGTGAGCAGTTCTTC. Amino acid sequence: CATSDPGLRGEQFF.

The rearrangement joins TRBV5-1 to TRBJ2-5, with D maybe TRBD1 (6 bases). The V and J ends lost 0 bases and 2 bases respectively, with 11 bases between them. The CDR3 runs 15 residues. Germline values: CDR1 SGHRS, CDR2 YFSETQ. CDR3 residues: CASSLAGTGQETQYF. CDR3 coding DNA: TGCGCCAGCAGCTTGGCCGGAACAGGGCAAGAGACCCAGTACTTC.

As for this clone: The junction differs from germline at one of its ends, possibly a read error. The V and J genes are TRBV6-2 or TRBV6-3 and TRBJ2-2; 9 nucleotides match TRBD2. The CDR3 runs to 17 residues. In germline, CDR1 is MNHEY, CDR2 SVGEGT. Written as DNA, the CDR3 is TGTGCCAACAGTTACGAAGGAATAGCGGGAGACACCGGGGAGCTGTTTTTT. As protein: CANSYEGIAGDTGELFF.